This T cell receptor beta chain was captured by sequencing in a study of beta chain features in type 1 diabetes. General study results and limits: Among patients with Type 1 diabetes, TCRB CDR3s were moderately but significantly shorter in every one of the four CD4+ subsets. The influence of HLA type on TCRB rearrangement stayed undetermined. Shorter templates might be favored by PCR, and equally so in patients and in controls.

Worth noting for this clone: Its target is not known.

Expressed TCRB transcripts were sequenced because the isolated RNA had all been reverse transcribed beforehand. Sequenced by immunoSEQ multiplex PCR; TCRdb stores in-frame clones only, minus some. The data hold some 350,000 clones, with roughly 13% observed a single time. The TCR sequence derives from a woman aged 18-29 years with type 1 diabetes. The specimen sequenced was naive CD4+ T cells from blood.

The CDR3 DNA reads as TGTGCCAGCTCACCACGGGGACTAGCGGGAGGCAATGAGCAGTTCTTC. Translating it yields CASSPRGLAGGNEQFF. This rearrangement joins TRBV18 to TRBJ2-1, with 15 bases matching TRBD2. The CDR3 length is 16 residues. The germline V gene encodes CDR1 KGHSH and CDR2 LQKENI. The V gene end was trimmed by 1 base and the J gene end by 6 bases; junction bases not matched to a gene: 1.